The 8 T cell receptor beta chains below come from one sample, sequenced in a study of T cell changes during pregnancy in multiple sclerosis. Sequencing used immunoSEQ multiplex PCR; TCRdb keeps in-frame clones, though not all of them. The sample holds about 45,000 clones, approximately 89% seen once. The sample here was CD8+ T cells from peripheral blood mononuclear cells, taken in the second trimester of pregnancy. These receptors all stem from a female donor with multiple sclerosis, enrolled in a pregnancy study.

The CDR3 nucleotides are TGTGCCAGCAGCTTCTACCAAGCCGGCGGCTATGGCTACACCTTC. This translates into CASSFYQAGGYGYTF. The chain links TRBV21-1 to TRBJ1-2. TRBV21-1 is recorded as a pseudogene. The CDR3 sequence is 15 residues long.

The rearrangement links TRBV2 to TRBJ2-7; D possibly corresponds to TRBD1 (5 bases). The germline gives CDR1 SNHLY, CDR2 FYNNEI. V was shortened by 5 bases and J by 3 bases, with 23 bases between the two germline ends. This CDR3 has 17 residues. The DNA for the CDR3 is TGTGCCAGCAGTCCCTATGGGGCAGACCGGACCAGCTACGAGCAGTACTTC. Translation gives CASSPYGADRTSYEQYF. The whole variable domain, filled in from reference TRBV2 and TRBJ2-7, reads EPEVTQTPSHQVTQMGQEVILRCVPISNHLYFYWYRQILGQKVEFLVSFYNNEISEKSEIFDDQFSVERPDGSNFTLKIRSTKLEDSAMYFCASSPYGADRTSYEQYFGPGTRLTVT.

The DNA for the CDR3 is TGTGCTACCCTACGGGTCCTTAACACAGATACGCAGTATTTT. Residues: CATLRVLNTDTQYF. The chain combines TRBV12-5 with TRBJ2-3; D is unresolved. Germline-derived CDR1 and CDR2 are LGHNT and FRNRAP. V lost 10 bases and J 2 bases, leaving 16 bases between the germline ends. The CDR3 loop spans 14 amino acids.

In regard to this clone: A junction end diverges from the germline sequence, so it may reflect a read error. CDR3 sequence (DNA): TGCGCCAGCAGCCAAACCCCTGACTCCTACAAGCAGTACTTC. This sequence encodes CASSQTPDSYKQYF. This chain connects TRBV4-3 to TRBJ2-7; D not certain. The CDR3 has 14 residues. Germline V CDR1 and CDR2: LGHNA, YSLEER.

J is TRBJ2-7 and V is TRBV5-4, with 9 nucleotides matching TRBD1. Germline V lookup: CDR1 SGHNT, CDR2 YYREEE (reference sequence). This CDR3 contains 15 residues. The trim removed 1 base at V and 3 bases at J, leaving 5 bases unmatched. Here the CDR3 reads CASSLRTGAVYEQYF. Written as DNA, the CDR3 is TGTGCCAGCAGCTTGAGGACAGGGGCGGTCTACGAGCAGTACTTC. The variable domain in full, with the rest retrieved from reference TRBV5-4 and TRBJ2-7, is ETGVTQSPTHLIKTRGQQVTLRCSSQSGHNTVSWYQQALGQGPQFIFQYYREEENGRGNFPPRFSGLQFPNYSSELNVNALELDDSALYLCASSLRTGAVYEQYFGPGTRLTVT.

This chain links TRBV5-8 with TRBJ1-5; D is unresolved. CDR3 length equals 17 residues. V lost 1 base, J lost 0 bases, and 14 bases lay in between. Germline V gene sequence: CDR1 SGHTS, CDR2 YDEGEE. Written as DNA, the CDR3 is TGTGCCAGCAGCTTGCCCTGGGCAGTTTATAGCAATCAGCCCCAGCATTTT. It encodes CASSLPWAVYSNQPQHF.

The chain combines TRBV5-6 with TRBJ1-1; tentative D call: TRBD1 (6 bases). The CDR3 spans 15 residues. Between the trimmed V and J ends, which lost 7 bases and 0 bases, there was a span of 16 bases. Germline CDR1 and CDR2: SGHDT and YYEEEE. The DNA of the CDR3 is TGTGCCAGCTCTCCCGCCGGGACACTGAACACTGAAGCTTTCTTT. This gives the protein CASSPAGTLNTEAFF.

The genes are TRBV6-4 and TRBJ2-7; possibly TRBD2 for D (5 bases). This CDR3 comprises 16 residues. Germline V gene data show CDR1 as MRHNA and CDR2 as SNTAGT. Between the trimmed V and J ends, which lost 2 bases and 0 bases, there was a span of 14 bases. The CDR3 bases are TGTGCCAGCAGTGACGCGCGGACTCTGAGCTCCTACGAGCAGTACTTC. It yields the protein CASSDARTLSSYEQYF.